The 13 T cell receptor beta chains below come from one sample, sequenced in a study of early T cells in non-severe SARS-CoV-2 infection. A single record per CDR3 protein comes from TCRdb applying MiXCR to the 5' RACE reads. The sample has about 86,000 distinct CDR3 sequences, around 15% seen once. Sequences were obtained from whole blood. The receptors were sampled from an adult who was a healthcare worker with PCR-confirmed SARS-CoV-2 infection or an uninfected control (not recorded which).

The chain employs TRBV5-1 and TRBJ2-3; 8 bases fit TRBD1. V lost 0 bases to trimming and J lost 6 bases; unmatched junction nucleotides: 6. The CDR3 extends over 15 amino acids. CDR1 is SGHRS, CDR2 YFSETQ, per germline. This chain's CDR3 is CASSLVPDRDDTQYF. The CDR3 region has the DNA TGCGCCAGCAGCTTGGTACCGGACAGGGACGATACGCAGTATTTT.

This clonotype turned up a few times. The V call is TRBV25-1, the J call TRBJ1-1; D is uncertain. CDR1 MGHDK and CDR2 SYGVNS come from the germline V gene. V was cut by 2 bases and J by 1 base, with 8 bases left in between. The CDR3 is made up of 14 amino acids. CDR3 DNA: TGTGCCAGCAGTGAAAGGAGGACGAACACTGAAGCTTTCTTT. Its translation is CASSERRTNTEAFF. Full variable domain (missing parts from reference TRBV25-1 and TRBJ1-1): EADIYQTPRYLVIGTGKKITLECSQTMGHDKMYWYQQDPGMELHLIHYSYGVNSTEKGDLSSESTVSRIRTEHFPLTLESARPSHTSQYLCASSERRTNTEAFFGQGTRLTVV.

CDR3 DNA sequence: TGCAGCGTTGAAGGGGGACAGGGGGATATCAACGAGCAGTACTTC. Translating it yields CSVEGGQGDINEQYF. The rearrangement uses TRBV29-1 and TRBJ2-7, with 11 bases matching TRBD1. In germline, CDR1 is SQVTM, CDR2 ANQGSEA. J gave up 5 bases and V 1 base, and 7 bases lay outside the gene matches. CDR3 length: 15 amino acids.

This clonotype has ten or more counts. This chain uses TRBV11-2 with TRBJ2-1, with 11 nucleotides matching TRBD2. CDR1 SGHAT and CDR2 FQNNGV come from the germline V gene. CDR3 size: 14 residues. V lost 1 base, J lost 7 bases, and 0 bases stayed unmatched. CDR3 nucleotides: TGTGCCAGCAGCTTAGGACTAGCGGGGAATGAGCAGTTCTTC. It encodes CASSLGLAGNEQFF.

This clonotype turned up a few times. The V and J genes are TRBV6-4 and TRBJ2-2, with D tentatively TRBD2 (5 bases). CDR1 MRHNA and CDR2 SNTAGT come from the germline V gene. CDR3 length: 14 amino acids. V lost 3 bases, J lost 1 base, and 6 bases lay in between. In DNA, the CDR3 is TGTGCCAGCAGTGAAGAGGGGAACACCGGGGAGCTGTTTTTT. Its protein is CASSEEGNTGELFF.

This clonotype was counted at least ten times. The gene calls are TRBV27 and TRBJ2-1, with D unclear. This CDR3 spans 13 amino acids. V shed 6 bases and J shed 2 bases, with 8 bases lying between them. Germline CDR1 is MNHEY and CDR2 is SMNVEV (reference sequence). In DNA form, the CDR3 reads TGTGCCAGCAGCCGTGGGGCCTACAATGAGCAGTTCTTC. This codes for CASSRGAYNEQFF.

V is TRBV28 and J is TRBJ1-2; possible D gene TRBD1, 6 bases. The CDR3 spans 13 residues. CDR1 MDHEN and CDR2 SYDVKM come from the germline V gene. V gave up 10 bases and J gave up 2 bases, with 14 bases separating them. The CDR3 here is CATPGGRNYGYTF. The CDR3 coding sequence is TGTGCCACCCCTGGGGGCAGAAACTATGGCTACACCTTC.

This clonotype was seen a few times. The J gene is TRBJ2-7, the V gene TRBV20-1; 12 bases fit TRBD2. The germline gives CDR1 DFQATT, CDR2 SNEGSKA (reference sequence). The J segment lost 6 bases and the V segment lost 1 base, leaving 7 bases of the junction unmatched. CDR3 length: 15 residues. As DNA, the CDR3 is TGCAGTGCTAGAGGGGCCCTAGCGGGAGGGGGCGAGCAGTACTTC. It encodes CSARGALAGGGEQYF.

This clonotype was recorded at least ten times. The chain links TRBV28 to TRBJ2-1; no clear D. Germline V gene sequence: CDR1 MDHEN, CDR2 SYDVKM. Between the trimmed V and J ends, which lost 2 bases and 7 bases, there was a span of 9 bases. The length of the CDR3 is 13 residues. The CDR3 bases are TGTGCCAGCAGTTTAGTGGGTTATAATGAGCAGTTCTTC. It codes for CASSLVGYNEQFF.

This clonotype has just a few counts. This chain uses TRBV11-1 with TRBJ2-7; possible D gene TRBD2, 6 bases. V gave up 1 base and J gave up 3 bases, with 10 bases separating them. The CDR3 spans 14 residues. The germline CDR1 and CDR2 sequences are SGHAT and FQDESV (reference sequence). As DNA, the CDR3 is TGTGCCAGCAGCTTAGACCTAGCGTTCTACGAGCAGTACTTC. The encoded protein is CASSLDLAFYEQYF.

This chain links TRBV5-1 with TRBJ2-1; 8 bases are a match to TRBD2. Germline loops: CDR1 SGHRS, CDR2 YFSETQ. The J segment lost 2 bases and the V segment lost 4 bases, leaving 5 bases of the junction unmatched. The CDR3 runs 15 residues. This CDR3 reads CASSRGTRPYNEQFF. The CDR3 nucleotides read TGCGCCAGCAGCCGCGGGACTAGACCCTACAATGAGCAGTTCTTC.

This clonotype came up a few times. The J gene is TRBJ2-7, the V gene TRBV6-1, with 16 bases lining up with TRBD2. V gave up 4 bases and J gave up 2 bases; unmatched junction bases: 5. CDR3 length: 17 residues. The V gene's germline CDR1 is MNHNS and CDR2 SASEGT. The CDR3 reads CASSAEGTSGRAYEQYF. Here the CDR3 DNA reads TGTGCCAGCAGTGCCGAGGGGACTAGCGGGAGGGCCTACGAGCAGTACTTC.

J is TRBJ2-1 and V is TRBV11-2; a weak D match, TRBD1 (5 bases). V dropped 3 bases and J dropped 7 bases, with 13 bases sitting between them. The CDR3 spans 14 residues. Germline CDR1 is SGHAT and CDR2 is FQNNGV. The CDR3 protein is CASSFTGESNEQFF. The CDR3 DNA reads TGTGCCAGCAGCTTCACAGGCGAGTCGAATGAGCAGTTCTTC.